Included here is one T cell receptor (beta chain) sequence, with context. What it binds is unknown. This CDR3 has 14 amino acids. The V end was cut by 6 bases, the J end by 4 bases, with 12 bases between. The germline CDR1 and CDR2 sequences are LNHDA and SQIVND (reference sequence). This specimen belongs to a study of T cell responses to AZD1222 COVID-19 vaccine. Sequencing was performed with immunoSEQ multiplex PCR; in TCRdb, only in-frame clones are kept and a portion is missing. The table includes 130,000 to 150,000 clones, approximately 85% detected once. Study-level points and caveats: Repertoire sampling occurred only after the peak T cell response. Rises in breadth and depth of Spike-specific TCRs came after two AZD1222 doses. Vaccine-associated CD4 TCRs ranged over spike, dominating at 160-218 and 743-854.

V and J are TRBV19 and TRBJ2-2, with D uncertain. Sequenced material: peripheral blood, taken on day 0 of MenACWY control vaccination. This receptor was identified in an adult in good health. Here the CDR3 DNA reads TGTGCCAGTAGCCTGGGTCTTTCCACCGGGGAGCTGTTTTTT. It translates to CASSLGLSTGELFF. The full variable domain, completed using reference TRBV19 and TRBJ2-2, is DGGITQSPKYLFRKEGQNVTLSCEQNLNHDAMYWYRQDPGQGLRLIYYSQIVNDFQKGDIAEGYSVSREKKESFPLTVTSAQKNPTAFYLCASSLGLSTGELFFGEGSRLTVL.